Below are 12 T cell receptor beta chains sequenced from a single sample in a study of T cells expressing NK-cell markers. TCRdb re-called the 5' RACE reads and gives one entry per CDR3 protein, without DNA. With about 550,000 distinct CDR3 sequences in the sample, the ten largest clones hold about 3.6%. Sequencing was done on a sample of blood T cells: a sorted CD56 or NKG2C T cell subset, CD4+ or CD8+ T cells, or bulk PBMC T cells (not recorded which). The source is a young man in good health.

This sequence joins TRBV5-5 and TRBJ2-1; without DNA, the TCRdb call of TRBD1 cannot be checked. The CDR3 is 15 residues long. CDR1 is SGHKS, CDR2 YYEKEE, per germline (reference sequence). The CDR3 sequence: CASSLWDRGSNEQFF.

The chain carries TRBV28 and TRBJ1-6; without DNA, the TCRdb call of TRBD1 cannot be checked. CDR3 length equals 14 residues. The germline V gene encodes CDR1 MDHEN and CDR2 SYDVKM. The CDR3 reads CASNFGTANSPLHF.

The J gene is TRBJ1-6, the V gene TRBV11-2. CDR1 and CDR2 (germline): SGHAT, FQNNGV. The CDR3 totals 14 residues. CDR3 sequence: CASSLDPLQAPLHF.

V usage is TRBV20-1 and J usage is TRBJ2-5; as DNA is missing, the TRBD1 call by TCRdb cannot be tested. This CDR3 comprises 12 residues. The germline V gene has CDR1 DFQATT and CDR2 SNEGSKA (reference sequence). The CDR3 sequence: CRLKGRGETQYF.

This CDR3 is CASSQDGGQGMKTQYF. The rearrangement uses TRBV4-3 and TRBJ2-5; the D gene TCRdb calls, TRBD1, cannot be checked with no DNA. CDR1 and CDR2 (germline): LGHNA, YSLEER. This CDR3 comprises 16 residues.

V is TRBV5-6 and J is TRBJ2-7; the D gene TCRdb calls, TRBD2, cannot be checked with no DNA. The germline CDR1 and CDR2 sequences are SGHDT and YYEEEE. There are 14 residues in the CDR3. The CDR3 reads CASSFRGLAQEQYF.

This sequence joins TRBV19 and TRBJ1-2. This CDR3 is built from 12 residues. From germline, CDR1 is LNHDA and CDR2 SQIVND (reference sequence). The CDR3 is CASSTPRRGYTF. The complete variable domain, with remaining parts taken from reference TRBV19 and TRBJ1-2, reads DGGITQSPKYLFRKEGQNVTLSCEQNLNHDAMYWYRQDPGQGLRLIYYSQIVNDFQKGDIAEGYSVSREKKESFPLTVTSAQKNPTAFYLCASSTPRRGYTFGSGTRLTVV.

CDR3 region: CSARGAGRRNQPQHF. The chain carries TRBV20-1 and TRBJ1-5. Germline V gives CDR1 DFQATT, CDR2 SNEGSKA (reference sequence). CDR3 length equals 15 residues.

The CDR3 region is CASAPGTGPRRAQYF. This chain joins TRBV5-1 and TRBJ2-5; TCRdb proposes TRBD1, but this gene call is untestable without DNA. The CDR3 runs to 15 residues. The V gene's germline CDR1 is SGHRS and CDR2 YFSETQ.

J is TRBJ2-2 and V is TRBV12-3 or TRBV12-4. There are 18 residues in the CDR3. CDR3 sequence: CASSSNREKEKNTGELFF.

The chain couples TRBV7-9 to TRBJ1-4. This CDR3 contains 15 residues. Per the germline V gene, CDR1 is SEHNR and CDR2 is FQNEAQ (reference sequence). The CDR3: CASSPLQSTHEKLFF.

This chain joins TRBV20-1 and TRBJ2-1; TCRdb lists TRBD2, though no DNA is available to test this call. The CDR3 has 14 amino acids. Germline values: CDR1 DFQATT, CDR2 SNEGSKA (reference sequence). The CDR3 loop is CSASSGLRDNEQFF.